The next 30 T cell receptor beta chains were all read from a single sample in a study of T cells in Graves' hyperthyroidism and ophthalmopathy. Amplification targeted TCR beta CDR3 regions from RNA transcripts. When the TCR CDR3 underwent first-round RT-PCR, the HTBI primer set was used. TCRdb used MiXCR to reprocess the multiplex PCR reads, holding one entry per CDR3 protein. The sample lists about 350,000 distinct CDR3 sequences; around 14% were seen once. Sample: blood. The receptors originated from a woman aged 25 to 39 with Graves' hyperthyroidism.

This clonotype was detected many times. The V gene is TRBV10-3, the J gene TRBJ2-7; D is undetermined. Germline V CDR1 and CDR2: ENHRY, SYGVKD. Trimming removed 0 bases at V and 2 bases at J, with 11 bases between. This CDR3 contains 15 residues. CDR3 protein: CAISESGSSTYEQYF. The CDR3 DNA follows: TGTGCCATCAGTGAGTCGGGTAGCTCTACCTACGAGCAGTACTTC.

The chain carries TRBV7-9 and TRBJ1-4; D unclear. Germline loops: CDR1 SEHNR, CDR2 FQNEAQ (reference sequence). V shed 1 base and J shed 5 bases, with 8 bases lying between them. The CDR3 is 14 amino acids. The CDR3: CASSLVTSNEKLFF. In DNA, the CDR3 is TGTGCCAGCAGCTTAGTCACTTCCAATGAAAAACTGTTTTTT.

Of note for this clonotype: A much larger clone is a single base away; this may be a read error. The missing conserved phenylalanine or tryptophan at the end of this CDR3 makes a read error likely. This chain uses TRBV20-1 with TRBJ2-1, with D perhaps assigned TRBD1 or TRBD2 (6 bases each). The V end was cut by 6 bases, the J end by 3 bases, with 15 bases between. CDR1 DFQATT and CDR2 SNEGSKA come from the germline V gene (reference sequence). The CDR3 runs to 14 residues. CDR3 coding DNA: TGCAGTGCCGCACCAGGGGACTTCTACAATGAGCAGTTCGTC. Protein sequence: CSAAPGDFYNEQFV.

This clonotype was seen more than once but under ten times. The chain joins TRBV18 to TRBJ1-1, with D tentatively TRBD1 (5 bases). Trimming took off 0 bases at V and 11 bases at J, with 13 bases between the two ends. Germline CDR1 KGHSH, CDR2 LQKENI. The CDR3 length is 13 residues. DNA for the CDR3: TGTGCCAGCTCACCACCTTCGACAGAGGGGGCTTTCTTT. Protein sequence: CASSPPSTEGAFF.

This clonotype showed up just a few times. J is TRBJ2-3 and V is TRBV6-1; 10 bases match TRBD2. The CDR3 runs to 17 residues. The junction had 13 bases not matched to a gene; V was cut back by 5 bases and J by 5 bases. Germline V lookup: CDR1 MNHNS, CDR2 SASEGT. The CDR3 region is CASSQDLSGRAGDTQYF. In nucleotides, the CDR3 is TGTGCCAGCAGTCAGGATTTGAGCGGGAGGGCGGGAGATACGCAGTATTTT.

This clonotype came up many times. J is TRBJ2-7 and V is TRBV20-1; 9 positions agree with TRBD2. Germline values: CDR1 DFQATT, CDR2 SNEGSKA (reference sequence). The CDR3 loop spans 15 amino acids. V was pared by 3 bases and J by 1 base, with 7 bases of the junction left unmatched. The CDR3 region has the DNA TGCAGTGCTAGGCGGCTAGCGGGACCATCCTACGAGCAGTACTTC. Translation: CSARRLAGPSYEQYF.

In its sample, this clonotype was seen many times. The chain combines TRBV28 with TRBJ1-1; D remains ambiguous. CDR3 length: 14 residues. The germline V and J ends were trimmed by 1 base and 1 base, with 7 bases remaining between them. Germline CDR1 and CDR2: MDHEN and SYDVKM. CDR3 in amino acids: CASSLFAPNTEAFF. CDR3 in DNA: TGTGCCAGCAGTTTATTTGCCCCGAACACTGAAGCTTTCTTT.

This clonotype showed up many times. The chain combines TRBV11-2 with TRBJ2-7, with TRBD2 matching over 11 bases. The V gene end was trimmed by 2 bases and the J gene end by 4 bases; junction bases not matched to a gene: 10. The CDR3 has 17 residues. Germline CDR1 reads SGHAT; CDR2 reads FQNNGV. The CDR3 sequence is CASSLPIAGGPEYEQYF. The CDR3 DNA follows: TGTGCCAGCAGCTTACCAATAGCGGGAGGGCCAGAATACGAGCAGTACTTC. Full variable domain (rest looked up from reference TRBV11-2 and TRBJ2-7): EAGVAQSPRYKIIEKRQSVAFWCNPISGHATLYWYQQILGQGPKLLIQFQNNGVVDDSQLPKDRFSAERLKGVDSTLKIQPAKLEDSAVYLCASSLPIAGGPEYEQYFGPGTRLTVT.

CDR3: CASSSQLRWGGTQYF. The CDR3 nucleotides read TGTGCCAGCAGCTCCCAACTACGTTGGGGGGGTACGCAGTATTTT. The chain is built from TRBV7-2 and TRBJ2-3, with 7 nucleotides matching TRBD2. The CDR3 spans 15 residues. V trimming: 4 bases; J trimming: 8 bases; junction bases outside the gene matches: 12. Germline V gives CDR1 SGHTA, CDR2 FQGNSA.

Many counts were recorded for this clonotype. This rearrangement joins TRBV28 to TRBJ2-1; either TRBD1 or TRBD2 may fit D (5 bases each). Germline V CDR1 and CDR2: MDHEN, SYDVKM. CDR3 size: 17 residues. V lost 5 bases to trimming and J lost 7 bases, with 24 bases between them. The CDR3 DNA follows: TGTGCCAGCAGTCCCGGCCCGGGACCCGCTGGGTGGAATGAGCAGTTCTTC. Translated: CASSPGPGPAGWNEQFF. The whole variable domain, filled in from reference TRBV28 and TRBJ2-1, reads DVKVTQSSRYLVKRTGEKVFLECVQDMDHENMFWYRQDPGLGLRLIYFSYDVKMKEKGDIPEGYSVSREKKERFSLILESASTNQTSMYLCASSPGPGPAGWNEQFFGPGTRLTVL.

V gene TRBV28 combines with J gene TRBJ1-2; D perhaps matches TRBD1 (5 bases). The V and J ends lost 6 bases and 3 bases respectively, with 14 bases between them. CDR3 size: 14 residues. Germline loops: CDR1 MDHEN, CDR2 SYDVKM. CDR3 region: CASSPGAADYGYTF. CDR3 bases: TGTGCCAGCAGCCCCGGGGCAGCCGACTATGGCTACACCTTC.

This chain connects TRBV5-6 to TRBJ2-2; 15 bases map to TRBD2. The CDR3 has 18 residues. Germline CDR1 SGHDT, CDR2 YYEEEE. V gave up 4 bases and J gave up 5 bases; unmatched junction bases: 9. CDR3 in DNA: TGTGCCAGCAGCCGAGGACTAGCGGGAGGGCCGCGGACCGGGGAGCTGTTTTTT. Protein sequence: CASSRGLAGGPRTGELFF.

The chain joins TRBV6-1 to TRBJ2-5; D gene unclear. The CDR3 runs to 13 residues. The germline CDR1 and CDR2 sequences are MNHNS and SASEGT. V was pared by 6 bases and J by 5 bases, with 13 bases between. Here the CDR3 DNA reads TGTGCCAGCAGCGACCCCCCTAGGGAGACCCAGTACTTC. Encoded protein: CASSDPPRETQYF.

In this sample, this clonotype turned up a few times. The chain uses TRBV19 and TRBJ1-5; 10 bases are shared with TRBD1. The germline V gene has CDR1 LNHDA and CDR2 SQIVND (reference sequence). CDR3 length: 15 amino acids. J was trimmed by 6 bases and V by 1 base; bases with no gene match: 3. Written as DNA, the CDR3 is TGTGCCAGTAGTATAGTGGGACAGGGGTTTCAGCCCCAGCATTTT. Amino acids: CASSIVGQGFQPQHF.

This clonotype was observed at least ten times. In nucleotides, the CDR3 is TGTGCCACCAGCAGAGATGGCGGATACTCCTACAATGAGCAGTTCTTC. It codes for CATSRDGGYSYNEQFF. The V and J genes are TRBV15 and TRBJ2-1, with D uncertain. The germline V gene has CDR1 LNHNV and CDR2 YYDKDF (reference sequence). Trimming took 0 bases from V and 0 from J, leaving 9 bases between them. The CDR3 contains 16 residues.

A few counts support this clonotype. This chain uses TRBV7-9 with TRBJ2-5, with TRBD2 matching 11 bases. Germline CDR1 SEHNR, CDR2 FQNEAQ (reference sequence). The CDR3 contains 14 residues. V lost 4 bases and J lost 5; bases outside the gene matches: 3. The CDR3 DNA sequence: TGTGCCAGCAGCTCTAGCGGGGGGCGGGAGACCCAGTACTTC. Translated: CASSSSGGRETQYF.

This clonotype was counted ten times or more. The chain couples TRBV6-2 or TRBV6-3 to TRBJ2-2, with D uncertain. This CDR3 is 14 amino acids long. CDR1 and CDR2 (germline): MNHEY, SVGEGT. V lost 2 bases and J 8 bases, leaving 12 bases between the germline ends. CDR3 residues: CASSYTELSGELFF. The CDR3 DNA reads TGTGCCAGCAGTTACACCGAGCTCTCTGGGGAGCTGTTTTTT.

This clonotype has ten or more counts. DNA for the CDR3: TGTGCCAGCAGCTCTGGACTAGGTGGGGGGTACAATGAGCAGTTCTTC. Translating gives CASSSGLGGGYNEQFF. The J gene is TRBJ2-1, the V gene TRBV11-2; 7 bases match TRBD2. V dropped 4 bases and J dropped 4; count of bases not matched to a gene: 10. Germline lookup yields CDR1 SGHAT and CDR2 FQNNGV. The CDR3 runs 16 residues.

This clonotype has at least ten counts. This rearrangement joins TRBV11-1 to TRBJ2-7; 10 bases map to TRBD1. Germline loops: CDR1 SGHAT, CDR2 FQDESV (reference sequence). The CDR3 consists of 17 residues. J lost 6 bases, V lost 0 bases, and 11 bases had no gene match. The CDR3 nucleotides read TGTGCCAGCAGCTTAGCCCGAGGACAGGGGGTACCAGGCGAGCAGTACTTC. Translating gives CASSLARGQGVPGEQYF.

This clonotype was observed a handful of times. The gene calls are TRBV19 and TRBJ1-1; a possible D gene is TRBD1 (5 bases). CDR1 and CDR2 (germline): LNHDA, SQIVND (reference sequence). V gave up 5 bases and J gave up 3 bases, with 10 bases separating them. The length of the CDR3 is 13 residues. The CDR3 region is CASSQGAYTEAFF. CDR3 in DNA: TGTGCCAGTAGTCAAGGGGCGTACACTGAAGCTTTCTTT. The complete variable domain, with remaining parts taken from reference TRBV19 and TRBJ1-1, reads DGGITQSPKYLFRKEGQNVTLSCEQNLNHDAMYWYRQDPGQGLRLIYYSQIVNDFQKGDIAEGYSVSREKKESFPLTVTSAQKNPTAFYLCASSQGAYTEAFFGQGTRLTVV.

The rearrangement joins TRBV30 to TRBJ1-2, with D perhaps matching TRBD1 (6 bases). The CDR3 sequence is 12 residues long. CDR1 is GTSNPN, CDR2 SVGIG, per germline (reference sequence). Between the trimmed V and J ends, which lost 2 bases and 12 bases, there was a span of 16 bases. CDR3 nucleotide sequence: TGTGCCTGGAGTCAACAGGGCGTATTCCACACCTTC. It is translated as CAWSQQGVFHTF.

This clonotype showed up many times. CDR3 amino acids: CSARSQDLGNQPQHF. The CDR3 DNA is TGCAGTGCCAGATCCCAGGACCTGGGCAATCAGCCCCAGCATTTT. The rearrangement uses TRBV20-1 and TRBJ1-5; D not resolved. CDR3 length: 15 amino acids. Germline V gene sequence: CDR1 DFQATT, CDR2 SNEGSKA (reference sequence). V lost 6 bases and J 2 bases, leaving 17 bases between the germline ends.

This chain connects TRBV18 to TRBJ1-6, with D maybe TRBD1 (6 bases). V dropped 3 bases and J dropped 9 bases, with 18 bases sitting between them. Germline CDR1 reads KGHSH; CDR2 reads LQKENI. This CDR3 has 16 residues. The chain's CDR3 is CASSPGAARGSSPLHF. As DNA, the CDR3 is TGTGCCAGCTCACCGGGGGCGGCCAGAGGTAGTTCACCCCTCCACTTT.

The chain recombines TRBV7-2 with TRBJ2-1, with D perhaps matching TRBD1 (8 bases). V was clipped by 5 bases and J by 4 bases, with 15 bases between them. The CDR3 has 15 residues. The V gene's germline CDR1 is SGHTA and CDR2 FQGNSA. The CDR3 spells CASSTYRGGYNEQFF. The CDR3 DNA sequence: TGTGCCAGCAGCACCTACAGGGGGGGTTACAATGAGCAGTTCTTC.

This chain connects TRBV6-2 or TRBV6-3 to TRBJ2-1; a weak D match, TRBD1 (5 bases). The CDR3 has 16 residues. V lost 6 bases and J lost 2, with 17 bases in between. Germline V gives CDR1 MNHEY, CDR2 SVGEGT. CDR3 in amino acids: CASRSDSFSPYNEQFF. CDR3 in DNA: TGTGCCAGCAGATCCGACAGTTTCAGCCCCTACAATGAGCAGTTCTTC.

Only one count was recorded for this clonotype. V and J are TRBV6-1 and TRBJ2-1; 12 bases match TRBD2. J gave up 6 bases and V 5 bases, and 8 bases lay outside the gene matches. The CDR3 runs to 16 residues. Germline loops: CDR1 MNHNS, CDR2 SASEGT. Here the CDR3 reads CASSRTSGAFINEQFF. The CDR3 bases are TGTGCCAGCAGTCGGACTAGCGGGGCCTTTATCAATGAGCAGTTCTTC.

This clonotype was observed a few times. CDR3 protein: CASSPATGGVRTEAFF. CDR3 sequence (DNA): TGTGCCAGCTCACCTGCAACAGGGGGGGTTCGGACTGAAGCTTTCTTT. This chain links TRBV18 with TRBJ1-1; TRBD1 agrees at 8 bases. The CDR3 loop spans 16 amino acids. The germline V gene has CDR1 KGHSH and CDR2 LQKENI. V shed 3 bases and J 5 bases; nucleotides not matched to a gene: 11.

This clonotype was counted only a few times. The chain recombines TRBV30 with TRBJ1-4, with a weak D call TRBD1 (5 bases). The CDR3 has 14 residues. V was shortened by 5 bases and J by 8 bases, with 18 bases between the two germline ends. CDR1 GTSNPN and CDR2 SVGIG come from the germline V gene (reference sequence). CDR3 loop: CAWGFDRLGEKLFF. CDR3 sequence (DNA): TGTGCCTGGGGATTTGACAGATTGGGCGAAAAACTGTTTTTT.

This clonotype appeared many times. The V and J genes are TRBV12-3 or TRBV12-4 and TRBJ1-3, with D perhaps TRBD1 (5 bases). V was trimmed by 5 bases and J by 0 bases, leaving 11 bases between them. The CDR3 contains 15 residues. As DNA, the CDR3 is TGTGCCAGCAGTCGGGACGGCGACTCTGGAAACACCATATATTTT. This translates into CASSRDGDSGNTIYF.

This clonotype was counted at least ten times. The genes are TRBV6-1 and TRBJ2-3, with D uncertain. CDR1 is MNHNS and CDR2 is SASEGT in the germline V gene. The CDR3 runs 13 residues. Trimming left V 6 bases short and J 1 base short, with 8 bases between. CDR3 loop: CASSKDGTDTQYF. The CDR3 DNA sequence: TGTGCCAGCAGCAAGGACGGCACAGATACGCAGTATTTT.